A selection of T cell receptor beta chains follows, all from one sample in a study of human T cells and chemical hapten exposure. TCRdb ran MiXCR on the RACE reads and lists one entry per CDR3 protein. The profile shows tens of thousands of distinct CDR3 sequences, 8.5% of them singletons. The specimen was whole blood, collected in connection with sensitization to the hapten diphenylcyclopropenone (DPC). The receptors stem from a woman between 45 and 60 years old with alopecia areata. Some clones in this sample may be carry-over from other donors' samples. The conserved cysteine and the conserved F or W are not part of the CDR3 here.

>13|TRBV20-1|TRBJ2-6
SARGPSSGANVLT
>15|TRBV27|TRBJ2-7
ASSLSWSGRSSYEQY
>11|TRBV29-1|TRBJ2-7
SVRTGLSYEQY
>14|TRBV5-4|TRBJ2-2
ASSLKTGLDTGELF
>12|TRBV12-3/TRBV12-4|TRBJ1-2
ASSFESRGAGYT
>10|TRBV12-3/TRBV12-4|TRBJ2-7
ASSPGAHEQY
>12|TRBV3-1|TRBJ2-7
ASSHGGLLGEQY
>12|TRBV27|TRBJ2-2
ASSSDRRTGELF
>11|TRBV5-6|TRBJ2-7
ASSGTGSIEQY
>14|TRBV24-1|TRBJ2-7
ATSDLRQTDFYEQY
>14|TRBV15|TRBJ2-1
ATSRDGTSAYNEQF
>11|TRBV5-1|TRBJ1-1
ASSFLQSTEAF
>12|TRBV27|TRBJ1-1
ASTYLTATTEAF
>14|TRBV27|TRBJ1-4
ASRAEWISTNEKLF
>12|TRBV6-1|TRBJ2-4
ASSARAAKNIQY
>12|TRBV20-1|TRBJ1-5
SARHGEGNQPQH
>14|TRBV15|TRBJ2-2
ATSRDRDGMTGELF
>14|TRBV6-2/TRBV6-3|TRBJ1-5
ASRVTGSWGDQPQH
>12|TRBV6-5|TRBJ1-6
ASSWTGSNSPLH
>15|TRBV7-2|TRBJ2-1
ASSPRTSGGAYNEQF
>14|TRBV5-1|TRBJ2-2
ASSLGGQGNTGELF
>11|TRBV7-2|TRBJ1-5
ASSLDTVQPQH
>8|TRBV25-1|TRBJ1-2
ATKAQGYT
>13|TRBV5-1|TRBJ2-2
ASSPWGANTGELF
>14|TRBV13|TRBJ2-2
ASSLGTSRGAGDLF
>10|TRBV20-1|TRBJ2-3
SASDSSDTQY
>14|TRBV5-7|TRBJ2-7
ASSLAPGQASYEQY
>14|TRBV5-6|TRBJ1-1
ASSPDPTGWYTEAF
>12|TRBV12-3/TRBV12-4|TRBJ1-1
ASSQTGTNTEAF
>13|TRBV5-1|TRBJ2-5
ASSTALLSQETQY
>13|TRBV5-1|TRBJ2-3
ASTIPAGSTDTQY
>13|TRBV4-1|TRBJ1-6
ASSQEAGDGSPLH
>13|TRBV3-1|TRBJ2-7
ASSQGGQETSEQY
>16|TRBV27|TRBJ2-2
ASSFRGQGADSSGELF
>15|TRBV6-5|TRBJ1-1
ASSYSEGYLEGAEAF
>9|TRBV18|TRBJ2-1
ASSLRDEQF
>15|TRBV27|TRBJ1-1
ASSLGRGGGMNTEAF
>14|TRBV28|TRBJ1-2
ASSLPHAGANYGYT
>12|TRBV9|TRBJ2-5
ASSVAGSQETQY
>11|TRBV14|TRBJ1-5
ASSQAGNQPQH
>13|TRBV13|TRBJ1-6
ASSLRDRVVSPLN
>10|TRBV2|TRBJ2-1
ASSRQGNEQF
>13|TRBV7-2|TRBJ2-3
ASSRRRATTDTQY
>13|TRBV20-1|TRBJ2-7
SARASGTGRYEQY